This T cell receptor beta chain was observed in a study of T cells in Graves' hyperthyroidism and ophthalmopathy (dated by TCRdb to about 2019). The study in broad terms: Peripheral blood samples were taken at the time of initial diagnosis, prior to any treatment. A discovery cohort of about 100 patients, fewer than 50 with Graves' ophthalmopathy and fewer than 65 with stable Graves' hyperthyroidism, was used to find distinguishing TCR V-J signatures. Prospective prediction of ophthalmopathy was tested in an independent validation cohort consisting of 18 to 20 hyperthyroidism patients and approximately 16 patients who later progressed to ophthalmopathy. The 100 or so discovery patients were randomly split 7:3 into training and test sets. The study also compared thyroid tissue and blood T-cell repertoires from about six Graves' hyperthyroidism patients. After blood sampling, hyperthyroidism patients were treated with methimazole at a starting dose of 30 mg daily, and ophthalmopathy patients were treated with high-dose intravenous methylprednisolone. According to the paper, TCR Vbeta CDR3 sequencing was carried out on over 130 peripheral blood samples, which came from approximately 41 ophthalmopathy, under 85 hyperthyroidism and some 17 progressor patients.

The TCR beta CDR3 regions were amplified from RNA transcripts. A first-round RT-PCR of the TCR CDR3 used the HTBI primer set with the Qiagen OneStep RT-PCR kit. A second multiplex PCR round built the libraries, followed by size selection and purification. Paired-end sequencing of the libraries was performed with 100 bp reads on an Illumina HiSeq2000. From the authors' description of their analysis: SOAPnuke was used to process the raw data, removing reads that contained adapters or uncalled bases, had a mean Phred below 15, or lacked an exact match to the constant primer or identifier. COPE v1.2.5 was used to merge the high-quality paired reads, and each unique nucleotide sequence was defined as a clonotype. MiTCR v1.1 was used to align clonotypes to the IMGT TRBV, TRBD and TRBJ reference segments. The analysis included only V-J combinations with a frequency above 0.0001, which together covered approximately 99% of the repertoires. The TCS score was defined as F50 (clonal expansion) divided by E x V (chaos), with BLOSUM62-based TCRdist calculated between CDR3 peptides within each V-J. Welch's t-statistics and random forest reduced several hundred V-J features to roughly 13, which were used in a naive Bayes classifier (R e1071). The public reads were quality trimmed at Q25 with fastp and then assembled into clones with MiXCR by TCRdb, keeping productive beta chains. Under each unique CDR3 protein, matching rows form one entry showing the most common genes and DNA. These V and J calls originate from TCRdb's pipeline instead of the authors' own analysis. The sample table holds around 240,000 distinct CDR3 sequences, of which about 14% were seen once. The ten largest clones represent more than 10% of the sample.

This clonotype was counted many times. Its antigen remains unidentified. Per-nucleotide qualities are absent, and no much larger clonotype sits a single base away. Hyperthyroidism patients were aged 18 to 65 years and newly diagnosed, with disease duration of less than 2 months. Exclusion was applied to patients with uncontrolled infections, other autoimmune diseases, pregnancy or lactation. Diagnoses were established on the basis of clinical symptoms, serum thyroxine and TRAb, thyroid ultrasound, and orbital computed tomography. Blood from progressor patients was drawn when they were first diagnosed with hyperthyroidism, before any ophthalmopathy symptoms appeared. Ficoll-Paque density gradient centrifugation was used to isolate PBMCs from 8.5 to 10 ml of fresh peripheral blood. Progressor patients were first diagnosed with Graves' hyperthyroidism and then developed ophthalmopathy during follow-up. Total RNA was extracted using Trizol reagent, and RNA quality was assessed on an Agilent 2100 Bioanalyzer.

Paper-wide results and their limitations: No statistical method was used to set the sample size in advance, and investigators knew the group allocation. In validation, the model predicted progression to ophthalmopathy with about 71% sensitivity and over 72% specificity, a median of about six months before onset. A model built on a 13 V-J signature distinguished ophthalmopathy from stable hyperthyroidism, reaching around 90% sensitivity and about 81% specificity in cross-validation and 80%/75% in testing. Blood samples also contained most of the expanded thyroid clonotypes (frequency above 0.001), which suggests that blood repertoires may reflect thyroid immune responses.

CDR1 and CDR2 were assigned from the germline V gene as MGHRA and YSYEKL. V sheds 1 base and J sheds 3 bases, leaving 7 bases between their ends. Inclusive of the bounding cysteine and phenylalanine, the CDR3 is 13 residues long. Only the CDR3 part of the read is kept: 39 bases, read in frame from the first base. Sample: blood. This TCR was sampled from a woman in her thirties or forties with Graves' hyperthyroidism that later progressed to Graves' ophthalmopathy. Here the chain combines TRBV4-1 and TRBJ2-7, with the D gene too uncertain to name. Read as DNA, the sequence is TGCGCCAGCAGCCAAGGCCCGGGCTACGAGCAGTACTTC. It is translated as CASSQGPGYEQYF.